This is a list of T cell receptor beta chains from one sample in a study of Graves' ophthalmopathy and Graves' hyperthyroidism. MiXCR, applied by TCRdb to the multiplex PCR reads, yields one record per CDR3 protein. Among approximately 330,000 distinct CDR3 sequences listed, about a sixth were seen once. The sample consisted of peripheral blood. The receptors here all came from an adult man with Graves' ophthalmopathy. The CDR3 runs from the conserved cysteine through the conserved F or W. The order of the fields is D gene, V gene, J gene, clone size, CDR3 protein. A D gene is named only where the DNA matches it firmly. The size entry gives once, few or many counts, or a class when the clone is expanded.

.	TRBV19	TRBJ2-5	many	CASAPEARSYQETQYF
.	TRBV6-1	TRBJ1-2	many	CASSPARVNYGYTF
.	TRBV20-1	TRBJ1-3	many	CSATRDNSGNTIYF
TRBD2	TRBV11-2	TRBJ2-7	many	CASSLVAGTTSINEQYF
.	TRBV12-3/TRBV12-4	TRBJ1-5	many	CASRRGRGQPQHF
.	TRBV12-3/TRBV12-4	TRBJ2-2	many	CASSLRLGGRTNTGELFF
.	TRBV12-3/TRBV12-4	TRBJ2-2	many	CASSFWDYQGTGELFF
.	TRBV5-1	TRBJ2-5	many	CASSPVFFEEGQTQYF
.	TRBV6-5	TRBJ1-2	many	CASSSGQGSLYGYTF
.	TRBV18	TRBJ1-2	few	CTSSSTDYGYTF
.	TRBV20-1	TRBJ1-5	many	CSATGGSNQPQHF
TRBD1	TRBV7-2	TRBJ2-7	many	CASSKTGGAYEQYF
TRBD1	TRBV3-1	TRBJ1-1	many	CASSQEGQRYTEAFF
TRBD1	TRBV2	TRBJ1-1	many	CASTRDRGRGTEAFF